Presented here are 19 T cell receptor beta chains from one specimen sequenced in a study of OX40 agonist ivuxolimab in advanced cancers. Generated by immunoSEQ multiplex PCR, the TCRdb table keeps only in-frame clones and is missing some. The table lists under 80,000 clones, roughly 85% of them singletons. Sequenced here: CD4+ or CD8+ T cells sorted from blood, sampled in a trial of the OX40 agonist ivuxolimab. Source of these receptors: an adult with an advanced solid tumor such as melanoma, head and neck, liver or kidney cancer.

The chain recombines TRBV6-5 with TRBJ2-7, with TRBD1 matching 11 bases. Germline V gene data show CDR1 as MNHEY and CDR2 as SVGAGI. V was pared by 6 bases and J by 3 bases, with 7 bases of the junction left unmatched. The CDR3 runs 15 residues. CDR3 bases: TGTGCCAGCAGCCGCCGGACAGGGGGCTTCTACGAGCAGTACTTC. Amino acids: CASSRRTGGFYEQYF.

The rearrangement links TRBV7-6 to TRBJ2-3, with D possibly matching TRBD2 (6 bases). Germline V gene sequence: CDR1 SGHVS, CDR2 FNYEAQ. CDR3 size: 14 residues. V lost 5 bases and J lost 6, with 15 bases in between. CDR3 coding DNA: TGTGCCAGCAGCCTCCGGACGGAGGGGGATACGCAGTATTTT. Encoded protein: CASSLRTEGDTQYF.

CDR3 loop: CASTGGPMNTEAFF. CDR3 DNA: TGTGCCAGTACAGGGGGCCCCATGAACACTGAAGCTTTCTTT. The rearrangement joins TRBV19 to TRBJ1-1; 8 nucleotides match TRBD1. Unmatched junction bases numbered 4, after V lost 7 bases and J lost 0 bases. The CDR3 covers 14 residues. CDR1 LNHDA and CDR2 SQIVND come from the germline V gene (reference sequence).

V and J are TRBV19 and TRBJ1-1; D remains unclear. The V gene lost 5 bases and the J gene lost 6 bases, with 13 bases spanning the gap. The germline V gene has CDR1 LNHDA and CDR2 SQIVND (reference sequence). The CDR3 consists of 13 residues. CDR3 loop: CASSFTGEAEAFF. The CDR3 DNA follows: TGTGCCAGTAGTTTCACGGGTGAGGCTGAAGCTTTCTTT.

V usage is TRBV7-2 and J usage is TRBJ1-5; D is unresolved. The CDR3 sequence is 16 residues long. Trimming removed 5 bases from V and 1 base from J, with 15 bases in between. Germline V CDR1 and CDR2: SGHTA, FQGNSA. CDR3 DNA: TGTGCCAGCAGCGCTTCTCAGAGTCTGAGCAATCAGCCCCAGCATTTT. Translation gives CASSASQSLSNQPQHF.

This clone was observed a handful of times. The chain combines TRBV10-3 with TRBJ1-1, with D unresolved. The CDR3 is 12 residues long. V gave up 0 bases and J gave up 6 bases, with 5 bases separating them. Germline lookup yields CDR1 ENHRY and CDR2 SYGVKD. The CDR3 spells CAISESTAEAFF. The CDR3 nucleotides are TGTGCCATCAGTGAGTCAACCGCTGAAGCTTTCTTT.

This chain uses TRBV7-3 with TRBJ1-3; D remains ambiguous. This CDR3 has 13 residues. Germline CDR1 reads SGHTA; CDR2 reads FQGTGA. The V gene lost 1 base and the J gene lost 4 bases, with 5 bases spanning the gap. The CDR3 nucleotides are TGTGCCAGCAGCTTAATAGTGGGAAACACCATATATTTT. The encoded protein is CASSLIVGNTIYF.

This clone was observed a handful of times. The CDR3 coding sequence is TGTGCCAGCAGGCGACAGCCTAAAGAGACCCAGTACTTC. Translation gives CASRRQPKETQYF. The rearrangement joins TRBV6-1 to TRBJ2-5, with a tentative D call TRBD1 (5 bases). Germline V lookup: CDR1 MNHNS, CDR2 SASEGT. The ends were cut back, 6 bases at V and 3 bases at J, with 11 bases in the middle. The CDR3 contains 13 residues.

The chain links TRBV4-2 to TRBJ2-5; 14 bases match TRBD2. Germline V gene data show CDR1 as LGHNA and CDR2 as YNFKEQ. CDR3 length equals 17 residues. Trimming removed 3 bases from V and 7 bases from J; junction bases left unmatched: 10. CDR3 coding DNA: TGTGCCAGCAGCCAGGATGGGACTAGCGGGAGTCGAGGGACCCAGTACTTC. This encodes CASSQDGTSGSRGTQYF.

The rearrangement uses TRBV11-3 and TRBJ1-3; D gene ambiguous. Germline V gene data show CDR1 as SGHNT and CDR2 as YENEEA. Trimming stripped 5 bases from V and 0 bases from J, with 8 bases between. CDR3 length: 14 residues. Written as DNA, the CDR3 is TGTGCCAGCAGCCTACGACTCTCTGGAAACACCATATATTTT. Protein sequence: CASSLRLSGNTIYF.

The rearrangement links TRBV7-2 to TRBJ2-1; tentative D call: TRBD2 (5 bases). Trimming shortened V by 3 bases and J by 3 bases, and 12 bases separated the two germline ends. The germline V gene has CDR1 SGHTA and CDR2 FQGNSA. The CDR3 runs 15 residues. As DNA, the CDR3 is TGTGCCAGCAGCTTGACTGGGAGAAACTACAATGAGCAGTTCTTC. Translating it yields CASSLTGRNYNEQFF.

This chain's CDR3 is CASSQSETGVFSGNTIYF. The CDR3 nucleotides are TGCGCCAGCAGTCAATCCGAGACAGGGGTCTTCTCTGGAAACACCATATATTTT. V usage is TRBV23-1 and J usage is TRBJ1-3; 8 positions agree with TRBD1. TRBV23-1 belongs to the ORF category, with a function that is uncertain. J lost 0 bases, V lost 0 bases, and 7 bases had no gene match. This CDR3 spans 18 amino acids.

V usage is TRBV18 and J usage is TRBJ1-5; 7 positions match TRBD1. The ends lost 6 bases at V and 1 base at J; junction bases unmatched: 3. The germline CDR1 and CDR2 sequences are KGHSH and LQKENI. This CDR3 is 14 amino acids long. The CDR3 sequence: CASSPGGSNQPQHF. CDR3 DNA sequence: TGTGCCAGCTCCCCAGGGGGGAGCAATCAGCCCCAGCATTTT.

The chain employs TRBV10-3 and TRBJ2-6; D gene ambiguous. The length of the CDR3 is 12 residues. The V and J ends lost 0 bases and 9 bases respectively, with 3 bases between them. CDR1 is ENHRY and CDR2 is SYGVKD in the germline V gene. The CDR3 spells CAISESGNVLTF. CDR3 nucleotide sequence: TGTGCCATCAGTGAGTCGGGCAACGTCCTGACTTTC.

The chain recombines TRBV10-3 with TRBJ2-3; 8 bases map to TRBD1. After removal of 0 bases from V and 1 base from J, the junction contained 12 bases not matched to a gene. This CDR3 has 19 residues. Germline V gives CDR1 ENHRY, CDR2 SYGVKD. The CDR3 DNA is TGTGCCATCAGTGAGTCGGTGCCGCGGACAGGGCCCCGCACAGATACGCAGTATTTT. It translates to CAISESVPRTGPRTDTQYF.

This chain joins TRBV7-3 and TRBJ2-2; TRBD2 agrees at 8 bases. CDR3 length: 15 amino acids. Germline-derived CDR1 and CDR2 are SGHTA and FQGTGA. V gave up 5 bases and J gave up 3 bases; unmatched junction bases: 5. The CDR3 here is CASSPGGGDTGELFF. Written as DNA, the CDR3 is TGTGCCAGCAGCCCCGGGGGGGGAGACACCGGGGAGCTGTTTTTT.

The chain employs TRBV5-5 and TRBJ1-2; D is possibly TRBD1 (5 bases). This CDR3 contains 13 residues. Germline CDR1 reads SGHKS; CDR2 reads YYEKEE (reference sequence). Trimming left V 4 bases short and J 4 bases short, with 11 bases between. In DNA, the CDR3 is TGTGCCAGCAGCCCCGCTGGGGGCTATGGCTACACCTTC. Its translation is CASSPAGGYGYTF.

CDR3 nucleotides: TGTGCCAGCAGTCTTGACAGGGGGATGAATGAGCAGTTCTTC. Its protein is CASSLDRGMNEQFF. The chain recombines TRBV6-9 with TRBJ2-1; TRBD1 matches at 9 bases. This CDR3 region has 14 residues. The ends lost 5 bases at V and 7 bases at J; junction bases unmatched: 6. Germline V gene data show CDR1 as MNHGY and CDR2 as SVAAGI.

The chain is built from TRBV18 and TRBJ1-5; a weak D match, TRBD1 (5 bases). The V and J ends lost 6 bases and 2 bases respectively, with 14 bases between them. The CDR3 sequence is 15 residues long. The germline V gene has CDR1 KGHSH and CDR2 LQKENI. The CDR3 DNA reads as TGTGCCAGCTCTCGTTCTGGGGGGGGCAATCAGCCCCAGCATTTT. Its translation is CASSRSGGGNQPQHF.